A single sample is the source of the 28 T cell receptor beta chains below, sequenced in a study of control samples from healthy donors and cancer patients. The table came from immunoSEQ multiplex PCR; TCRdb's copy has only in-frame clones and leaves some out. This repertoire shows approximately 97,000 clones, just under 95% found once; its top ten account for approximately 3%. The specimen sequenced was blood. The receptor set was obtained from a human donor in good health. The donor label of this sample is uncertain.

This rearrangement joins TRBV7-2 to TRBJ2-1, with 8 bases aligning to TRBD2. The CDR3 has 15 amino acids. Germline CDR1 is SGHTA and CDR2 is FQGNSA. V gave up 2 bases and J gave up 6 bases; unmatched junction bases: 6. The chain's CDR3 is CASSLQAGVFNEQFF. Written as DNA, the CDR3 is TGTGCCAGCAGCTTACAAGCGGGGGTATTCAATGAGCAGTTCTTC.

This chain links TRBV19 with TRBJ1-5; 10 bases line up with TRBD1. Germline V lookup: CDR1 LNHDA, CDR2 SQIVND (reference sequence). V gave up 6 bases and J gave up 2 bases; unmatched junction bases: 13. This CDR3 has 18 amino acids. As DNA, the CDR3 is TGTGCCAGTAGGAAGTACCGACAGGGGGCATCACGCAATCAGCCCCAGCATTTT. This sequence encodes CASRKYRQGASRNQPQHF.

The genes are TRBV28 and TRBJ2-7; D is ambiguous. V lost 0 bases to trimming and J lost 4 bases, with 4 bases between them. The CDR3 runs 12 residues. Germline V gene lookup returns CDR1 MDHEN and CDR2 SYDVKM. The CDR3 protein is CASSLWGYEQYF. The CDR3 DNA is TGTGCCAGCAGTTTATGGGGGTACGAGCAGTACTTC.

The CDR3 DNA reads as TGTGCCAGCAGCTCAGGGTTGGTAGCAGATACGCAGTATTTT. Protein: CASSSGLVADTQYF. The chain links TRBV13 to TRBJ2-3; possible D gene TRBD1, 5 bases. The CDR3 sequence is 14 residues long. From germline, CDR1 is PRHDT and CDR2 FYEKMQ (reference sequence). The germline V and J ends were trimmed by 4 bases and 4 bases, with 12 bases remaining between them.

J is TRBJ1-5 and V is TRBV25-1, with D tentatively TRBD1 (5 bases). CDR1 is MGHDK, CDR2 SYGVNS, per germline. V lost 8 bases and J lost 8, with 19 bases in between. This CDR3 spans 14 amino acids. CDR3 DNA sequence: TGTGCCAGCCAAAAACTGACAGAGCAGGAGCCCCAGCATTTT. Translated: CASQKLTEQEPQHF.

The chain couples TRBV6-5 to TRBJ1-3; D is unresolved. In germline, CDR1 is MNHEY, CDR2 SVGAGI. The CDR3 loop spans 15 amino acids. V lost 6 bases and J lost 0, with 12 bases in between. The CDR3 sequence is CASSGLEVSGNTIYF. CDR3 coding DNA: TGTGCCAGCAGCGGACTGGAGGTCTCTGGAAACACCATATATTTT.

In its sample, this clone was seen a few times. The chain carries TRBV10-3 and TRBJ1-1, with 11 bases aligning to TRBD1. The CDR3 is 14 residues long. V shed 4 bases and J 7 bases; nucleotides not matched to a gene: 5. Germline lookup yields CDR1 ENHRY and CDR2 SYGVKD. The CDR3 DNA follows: TGTGCCATCAGTGGGGGACAGGGGGAAGGTGAAGCTTTCTTT. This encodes CAISGGQGEGEAFF.

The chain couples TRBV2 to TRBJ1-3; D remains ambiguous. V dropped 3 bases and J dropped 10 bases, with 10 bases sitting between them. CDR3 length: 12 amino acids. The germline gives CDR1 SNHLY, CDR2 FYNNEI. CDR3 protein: CASSEGGRTIYF. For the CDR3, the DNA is TGTGCCAGCAGTGAGGGAGGTCGGACCATATATTTT.

The CDR3 DNA reads as TGTGCCAGCAGCCAAGTTGGCGGGGGGGCCTTGGAGACCCAGTACTTC. This sequence encodes CASSQVGGGALETQYF. This chain joins TRBV3-1 (or the pseudogene TRBV3-2) and TRBJ2-5; 9 bases match TRBD2. V trimming: 1 base; J trimming: 5 bases; junction bases outside the gene matches: 8. Germline loops: CDR1 LGHDT, CDR2 YNNKEL (reference sequence). The CDR3 length is 16 residues.

The CDR3 here is CASSLTSGDYNEQFF. The CDR3, as DNA: TGCGCCAGCAGCTTAACTAGCGGAGACTACAATGAGCAGTTCTTC. The rearrangement joins TRBV5-1 to TRBJ2-1, with TRBD2 matching 8 bases. V lost 2 bases and J lost 3; bases outside the gene matches: 4. Germline lookup yields CDR1 SGHRS and CDR2 YFSETQ. The CDR3 spans 15 residues.

The CDR3 loop is CASRGGASYGYTF. CDR3 nucleotide sequence: TGTGCCAGCAGAGGGGGGGCGAGCTATGGCTACACCTTC. This chain joins TRBV21-1 and TRBJ1-2. TRBV21-1 is a pseudogene. This CDR3 contains 13 residues.

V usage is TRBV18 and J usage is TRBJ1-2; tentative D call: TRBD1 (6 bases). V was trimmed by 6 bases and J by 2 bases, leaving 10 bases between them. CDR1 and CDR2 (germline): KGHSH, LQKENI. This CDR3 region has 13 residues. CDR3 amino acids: CASSLDSNYGYTF. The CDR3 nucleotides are TGTGCCAGCTCTCTGGACAGCAACTATGGCTACACCTTC.

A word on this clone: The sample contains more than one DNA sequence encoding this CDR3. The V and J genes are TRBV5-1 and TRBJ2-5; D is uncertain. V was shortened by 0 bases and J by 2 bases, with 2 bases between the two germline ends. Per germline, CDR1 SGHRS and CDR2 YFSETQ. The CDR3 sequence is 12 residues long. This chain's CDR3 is CASSLGQETQYF. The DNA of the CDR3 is TGCGCCAGCAGCTTGGGTCAAGAGACCCAGTACTTC.

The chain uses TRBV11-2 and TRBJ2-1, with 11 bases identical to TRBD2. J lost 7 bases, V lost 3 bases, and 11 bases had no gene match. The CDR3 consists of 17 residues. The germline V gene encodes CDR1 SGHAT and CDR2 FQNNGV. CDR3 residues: CASSLTTIAGGYNEQFF. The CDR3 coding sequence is TGTGCCAGCAGCTTGACAACCATAGCGGGGGGGTATAATGAGCAGTTCTTC. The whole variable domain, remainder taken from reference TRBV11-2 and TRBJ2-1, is EAGVAQSPRYKIIEKRQSVAFWCNPISGHATLYWYQQILGQGPKLLIQFQNNGVVDDSQLPKDRFSAERLKGVDSTLKIQPAKLEDSAVYLCASSLTTIAGGYNEQFFGPGTRLTVL.

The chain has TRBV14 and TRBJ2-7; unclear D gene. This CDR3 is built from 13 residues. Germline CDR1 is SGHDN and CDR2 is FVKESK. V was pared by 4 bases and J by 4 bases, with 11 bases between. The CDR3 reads CASSRARLYEQYF. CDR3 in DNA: TGTGCCAGCAGCCGTGCCAGGCTTTACGAGCAGTACTTC.

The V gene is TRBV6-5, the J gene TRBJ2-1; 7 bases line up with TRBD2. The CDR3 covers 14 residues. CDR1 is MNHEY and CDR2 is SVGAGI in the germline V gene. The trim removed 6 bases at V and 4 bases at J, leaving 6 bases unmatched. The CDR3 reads CASRSSGTYNEQFF. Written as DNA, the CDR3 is TGTGCCAGCAGGTCTAGCGGAACGTACAATGAGCAGTTCTTC.

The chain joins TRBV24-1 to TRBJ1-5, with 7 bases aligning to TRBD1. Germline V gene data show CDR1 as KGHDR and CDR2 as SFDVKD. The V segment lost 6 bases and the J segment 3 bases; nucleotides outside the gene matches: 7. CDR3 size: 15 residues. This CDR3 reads CATSRGQGVNQPQHF. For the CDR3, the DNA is TGTGCCACCAGTCGAGGGCAGGGGGTCAATCAGCCCCAGCATTTT.

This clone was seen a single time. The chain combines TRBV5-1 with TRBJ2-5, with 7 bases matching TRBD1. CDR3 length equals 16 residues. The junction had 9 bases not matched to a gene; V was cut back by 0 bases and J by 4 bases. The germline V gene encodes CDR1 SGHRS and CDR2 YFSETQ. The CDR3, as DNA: TGCGCCAGCAGCTTGGCGGTAGGGGGCAAGGGAGAGACCCAGTACTTC. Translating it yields CASSLAVGGKGETQYF.

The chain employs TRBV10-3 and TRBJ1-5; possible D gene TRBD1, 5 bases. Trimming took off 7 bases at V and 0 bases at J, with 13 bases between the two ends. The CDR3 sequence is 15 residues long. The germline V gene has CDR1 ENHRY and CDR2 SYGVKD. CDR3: CAITGTGDSNQPQHF. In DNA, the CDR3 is TGTGCCATCACCGGGACTGGGGATAGCAATCAGCCCCAGCATTTT.

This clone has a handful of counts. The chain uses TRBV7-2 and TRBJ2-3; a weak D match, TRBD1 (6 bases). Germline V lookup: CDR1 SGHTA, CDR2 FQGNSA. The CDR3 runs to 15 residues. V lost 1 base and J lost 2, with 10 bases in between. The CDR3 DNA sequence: TGTGCCAGCAGCTTAGGTCAGGGACACACAGATACGCAGTATTTT. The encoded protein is CASSLGQGHTDTQYF.

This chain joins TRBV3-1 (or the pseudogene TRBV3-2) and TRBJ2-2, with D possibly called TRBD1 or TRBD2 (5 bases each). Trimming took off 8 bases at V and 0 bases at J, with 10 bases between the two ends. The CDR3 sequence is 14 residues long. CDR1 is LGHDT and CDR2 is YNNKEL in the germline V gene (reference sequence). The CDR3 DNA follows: TGTGCCAGCTGGCGAGGGGCGAACACCGGGGAGCTGTTTTTT. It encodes CASWRGANTGELFF.

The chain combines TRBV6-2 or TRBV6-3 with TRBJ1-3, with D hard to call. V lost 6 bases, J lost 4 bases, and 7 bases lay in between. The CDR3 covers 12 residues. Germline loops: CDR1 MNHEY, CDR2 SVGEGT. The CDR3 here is CASSPTGNTIYF. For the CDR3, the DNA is TGTGCCAGCAGCCCGACAGGAAACACCATATATTTT.

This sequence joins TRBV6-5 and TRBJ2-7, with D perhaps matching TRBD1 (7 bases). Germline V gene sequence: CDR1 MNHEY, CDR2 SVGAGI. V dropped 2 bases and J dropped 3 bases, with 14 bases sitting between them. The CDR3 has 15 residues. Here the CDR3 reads CASSYRQGGFYEQYV. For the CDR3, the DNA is TGTGCCAGCAGTTACCGGCAGGGGGGTTTCTACGAGCAGTACGTC.

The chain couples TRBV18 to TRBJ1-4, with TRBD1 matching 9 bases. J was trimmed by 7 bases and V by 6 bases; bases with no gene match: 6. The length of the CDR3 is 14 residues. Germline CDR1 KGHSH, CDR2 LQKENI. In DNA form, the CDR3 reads TGTGCCAGCTCCCCGGACAGGGGCGGTGAAAAACTGTTTTTT. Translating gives CASSPDRGGEKLFF.

CDR3 in DNA: TGTGCCAGCAGCTCTCTAGCGGGGGTGGAGACCCAGTACTTC. Residues: CASSSLAGVETQYF. The chain joins TRBV7-2 to TRBJ2-5, with 10 bases aligning to TRBD2. The V segment lost 4 bases and the J segment 5 bases; nucleotides outside the gene matches: 4. The CDR3 totals 14 residues. CDR1 is SGHTA and CDR2 is FQGNSA in the germline V gene.

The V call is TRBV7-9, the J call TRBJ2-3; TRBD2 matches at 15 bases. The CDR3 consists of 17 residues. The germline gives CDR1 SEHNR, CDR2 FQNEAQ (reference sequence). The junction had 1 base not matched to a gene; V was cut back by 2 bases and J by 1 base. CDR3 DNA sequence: TGTGCCAGCAGCTTATGGACTAGCGGGGGGGGCACAGATACGCAGTATTTT. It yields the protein CASSLWTSGGGTDTQYF.

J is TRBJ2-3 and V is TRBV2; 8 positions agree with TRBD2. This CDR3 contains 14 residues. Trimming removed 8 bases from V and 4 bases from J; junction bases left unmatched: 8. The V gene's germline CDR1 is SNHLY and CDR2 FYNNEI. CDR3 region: CASGVRTSPDTQYF. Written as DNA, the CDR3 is TGTGCCAGCGGAGTTAGGACTAGCCCAGATACGCAGTATTTT.

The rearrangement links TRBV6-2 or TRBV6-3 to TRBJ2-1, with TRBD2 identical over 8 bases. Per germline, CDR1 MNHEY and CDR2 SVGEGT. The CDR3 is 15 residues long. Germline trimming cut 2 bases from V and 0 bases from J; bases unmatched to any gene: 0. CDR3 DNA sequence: TGTGCCAGCAGTTACCGGGAGGGCTCCTACAATGAGCAGTTCTTC. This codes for CASSYREGSYNEQFF.